This is a list of T cell receptor beta chains from one sample in a study of OX40 agonist ivuxolimab in advanced cancers. Profiling relied on immunoSEQ multiplex PCR, and the TCRdb table lists in-frame clones only, not all of them. Among about 35,000 clones, 65% to 85% were seen once, and the ten largest hold less than 25%. Sequencing was performed on CD4+ or CD8+ T cells sorted from blood, taken in a trial of the OX40 agonist ivuxolimab. These receptors were obtained from an adult with an advanced solid tumor such as melanoma, head and neck, liver or kidney cancer. Each CDR3 is given with its conserved first and last residue. Fields, in order: J gene, V gene, clone size, CDR3 protein. Expanded clones are given a class, and other clones once, few, many or no size at all.

j_gene: TRBJ2-1; v_gene: TRBV7-3; abundance: once; CDR3aa: CASSSGLAAYNEQFF
j_gene: TRBJ1-1; v_gene: TRBV7-9; abundance: -; CDR3aa: CASSLTGTLGTEAFF
j_gene: TRBJ2-4; v_gene: TRBV7-9; abundance: -; CDR3aa: CASGDKNIQYF
j_gene: TRBJ1-1; v_gene: TRBV15; abundance: -; CDR3aa: CATRSTTGLGTEAFF
j_gene: TRBJ1-5; v_gene: TRBV29-1; abundance: -; CDR3aa: CSVGGGRERHQPQHF
j_gene: TRBJ2-7; v_gene: TRBV18; abundance: -; CDR3aa: CASSFTTYSYEQYF
j_gene: TRBJ2-1; v_gene: TRBV9; abundance: -; CDR3aa: CASSNSGSPYNEQFF
j_gene: TRBJ1-1; v_gene: TRBV5-5; abundance: -; CDR3aa: CASSATGAEAFF
j_gene: TRBJ2-4; v_gene: TRBV27; abundance: -; CDR3aa: CASSGGTSDQNIQYF
j_gene: TRBJ2-7; v_gene: TRBV9; abundance: -; CDR3aa: CASSVGSSGGLGMYF
j_gene: TRBJ2-1; v_gene: TRBV27; abundance: -; CDR3aa: CASSPLPAGPYNEQFF
j_gene: TRBJ2-3; v_gene: TRBV2; abundance: -; CDR3aa: CASSELPQAPSTDTQYF
j_gene: TRBJ2-7; v_gene: TRBV11-2; abundance: -; CDR3aa: CASSLGPGYDEQYF
j_gene: TRBJ2-3; v_gene: TRBV7-9; abundance: -; CDR3aa: CASTTTREAGGPGDTQYF
j_gene: TRBJ2-3; v_gene: TRBV30; abundance: -; CDR3aa: CALTGSGTTQYF
j_gene: TRBJ2-1; v_gene: TRBV18; abundance: -; CDR3aa: CASSPTGGGSYNEQFF
j_gene: TRBJ2-1; v_gene: TRBV14; abundance: -; CDR3aa: CASSQDVGSIGPNNEQFF
j_gene: TRBJ2-7; v_gene: TRBV7-9; abundance: -; CDR3aa: CASSSGDRGGYEQYF
j_gene: TRBJ2-7; v_gene: TRBV7-3; abundance: -; CDR3aa: CASSSETASYEQYF
j_gene: TRBJ2-3; v_gene: TRBV6-5; abundance: -; CDR3aa: CASRQTSSYTDTQYF
j_gene: TRBJ1-1; v_gene: TRBV11-2; abundance: -; CDR3aa: CASSKGVYTEAFF
j_gene: TRBJ1-1; v_gene: TRBV6-4; abundance: -; CDR3aa: CASSDGGALSTEAFF
j_gene: TRBJ1-1; v_gene: TRBV28; abundance: -; CDR3aa: CASSLNLIGNPEAFF
j_gene: TRBJ2-7; v_gene: TRBV6-5; abundance: -; CDR3aa: CASSYGGRSYEQYF
j_gene: TRBJ2-3; v_gene: TRBV4-2; abundance: -; CDR3aa: CASSQEGQGAVTDTQYF
j_gene: TRBJ2-7; v_gene: TRBV5-1; abundance: -; CDR3aa: CASSLSGKEQYF
j_gene: TRBJ1-5; v_gene: TRBV27; abundance: -; CDR3aa: CASATGINQPQHF
j_gene: TRBJ2-7; v_gene: TRBV28; abundance: -; CDR3aa: CASNRFSGVREQYF
j_gene: TRBJ1-1; v_gene: TRBV27; abundance: -; CDR3aa: CASSLRGSMNTEAFF
j_gene: TRBJ1-1; v_gene: TRBV9; abundance: -; CDR3aa: CASSFTGGTEAFF
j_gene: TRBJ2-7; v_gene: TRBV5-6; abundance: -; CDR3aa: CASSPEGTGIYEQYF
j_gene: TRBJ2-2; v_gene: TRBV7-9; abundance: -; CDR3aa: CASSSHLTGELFF
j_gene: TRBJ2-7; v_gene: TRBV27; abundance: -; CDR3aa: CASSSLRGGYEQYF
j_gene: TRBJ2-5; v_gene: TRBV11-2; abundance: -; CDR3aa: CASNEGTGYQETQYF
j_gene: TRBJ2-1; v_gene: TRBV7-9; abundance: -; CDR3aa: CASSHQNRDARGDEQFF
j_gene: TRBJ2-7; v_gene: TRBV5-1; abundance: -; CDR3aa: CASSTGTTSDHEQYF
j_gene: TRBJ1-1; v_gene: TRBV30; abundance: once; CDR3aa: CAWTTLPAEAFF
j_gene: TRBJ2-1; v_gene: TRBV4-3; abundance: -; CDR3aa: CASSRTQGAYNEQFF
j_gene: TRBJ2-7; v_gene: TRBV7-2; abundance: -; CDR3aa: CASSPTSGGANYEQYF
j_gene: TRBJ2-7; v_gene: TRBV7-8; abundance: once; CDR3aa: CASSTDRGVYEQYF
j_gene: TRBJ2-5; v_gene: TRBV27; abundance: -; CDR3aa: CASSNRGGEETQYF
j_gene: TRBJ2-1; v_gene: TRBV29-1; abundance: once; CDR3aa: CSVDPPGRSSYNEQFF
j_gene: TRBJ2-6; v_gene: TRBV6-1; abundance: -; CDR3aa: CASSRTGSGANVLTF
j_gene: TRBJ1-2; v_gene: TRBV5-1; abundance: few; CDR3aa: CASRGQANYGYTF
j_gene: TRBJ1-1; v_gene: TRBV5-1; abundance: -; CDR3aa: CASSPRQPNTEAFF
j_gene: TRBJ1-4; v_gene: TRBV30; abundance: -; CDR3aa: CAWQNEKLFF
j_gene: TRBJ1-3; v_gene: TRBV4-1; abundance: once; CDR3aa: CASSQEGTSGNTIYF
j_gene: TRBJ2-1; v_gene: TRBV29-1; abundance: few; CDR3aa: CSVGETGGAYNEQFF
j_gene: TRBJ2-7; v_gene: TRBV9; abundance: -; CDR3aa: CASSGRGGDHEQYF